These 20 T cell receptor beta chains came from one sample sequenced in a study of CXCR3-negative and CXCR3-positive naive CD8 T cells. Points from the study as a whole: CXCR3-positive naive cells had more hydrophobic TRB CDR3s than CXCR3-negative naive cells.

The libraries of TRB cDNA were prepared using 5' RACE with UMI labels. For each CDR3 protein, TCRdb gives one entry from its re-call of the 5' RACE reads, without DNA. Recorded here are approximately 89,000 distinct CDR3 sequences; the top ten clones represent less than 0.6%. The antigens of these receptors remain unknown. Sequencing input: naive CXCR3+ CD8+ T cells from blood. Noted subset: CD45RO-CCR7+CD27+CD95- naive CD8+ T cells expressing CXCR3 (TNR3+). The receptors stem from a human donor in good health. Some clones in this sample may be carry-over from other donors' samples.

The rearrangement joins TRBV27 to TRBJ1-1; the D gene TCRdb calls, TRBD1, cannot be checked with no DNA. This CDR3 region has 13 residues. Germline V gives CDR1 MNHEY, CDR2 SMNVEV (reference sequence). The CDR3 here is CASSFGQNTEAFF.

The CDR3 is CASSEQLWDKGVTF. The chain uses TRBV2 and TRBJ1-2; TCRdb indicates TRBD1, and absent DNA this call remains unverified. Germline V lookup: CDR1 SNHLY, CDR2 FYNNEI. CDR3 length equals 14 residues. The whole variable domain, remainder taken from reference TRBV2 and TRBJ1-2, is EPEVTQTPSHQVTQMGQEVILRCVPISNHLYFYWYRQILGQKVEFLVSFYNNEISEKSEIFDDQFSVERPDGSNFTLKIRSTKLEDSAMYFCASSEQLWDKGVTFGSGTRLTVV.

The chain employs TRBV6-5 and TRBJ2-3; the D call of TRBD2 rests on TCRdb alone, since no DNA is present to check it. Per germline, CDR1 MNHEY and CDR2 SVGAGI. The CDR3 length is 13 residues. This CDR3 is CASSWSGRDTQYF.

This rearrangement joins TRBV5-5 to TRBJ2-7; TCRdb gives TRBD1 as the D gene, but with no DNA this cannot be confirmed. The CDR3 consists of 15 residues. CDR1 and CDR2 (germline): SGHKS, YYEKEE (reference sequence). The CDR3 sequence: CASSVWGQGPYEQYF.

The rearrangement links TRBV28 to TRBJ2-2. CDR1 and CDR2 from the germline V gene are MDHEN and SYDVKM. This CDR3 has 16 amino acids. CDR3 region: CASSPVRQMNTGELFF. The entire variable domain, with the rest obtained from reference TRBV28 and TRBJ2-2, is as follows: DVKVTQSSRYLVKRTGEKVFLECVQDMDHENMFWYRQDPGLGLRLIYFSYDVKMKEKGDIPEGYSVSREKKERFSLILESASTNQTSMYLCASSPVRQMNTGELFFGEGSRLTVL.

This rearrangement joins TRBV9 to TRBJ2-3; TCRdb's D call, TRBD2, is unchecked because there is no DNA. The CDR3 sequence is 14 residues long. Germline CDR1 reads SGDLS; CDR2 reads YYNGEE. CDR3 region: CASSVERLTDTQYF.

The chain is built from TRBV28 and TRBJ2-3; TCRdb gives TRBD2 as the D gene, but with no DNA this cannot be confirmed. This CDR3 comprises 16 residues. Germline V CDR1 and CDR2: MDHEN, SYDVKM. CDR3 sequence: CASSLAGGPTTDTQYF. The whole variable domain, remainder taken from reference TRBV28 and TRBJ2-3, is DVKVTQSSRYLVKRTGEKVFLECVQDMDHENMFWYRQDPGLGLRLIYFSYDVKMKEKGDIPEGYSVSREKKERFSLILESASTNQTSMYLCASSLAGGPTTDTQYFGPGTRLTVL.

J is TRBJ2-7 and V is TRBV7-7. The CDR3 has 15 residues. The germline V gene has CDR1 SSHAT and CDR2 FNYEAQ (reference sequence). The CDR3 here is CASSQKRRGSYEQYF.

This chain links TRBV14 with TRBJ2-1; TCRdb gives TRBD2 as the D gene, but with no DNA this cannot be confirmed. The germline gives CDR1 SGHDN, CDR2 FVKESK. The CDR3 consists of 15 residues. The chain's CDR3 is CASSQDISGRTPQFF.

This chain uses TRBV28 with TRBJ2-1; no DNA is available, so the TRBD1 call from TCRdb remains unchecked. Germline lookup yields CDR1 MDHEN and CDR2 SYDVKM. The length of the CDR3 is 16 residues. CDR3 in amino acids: CASSSPPGETNNEQFF.

CDR3 protein: CASSLGDIGYTF. This chain uses TRBV7-9 with TRBJ1-2. The CDR3 extends over 12 amino acids. In germline, CDR1 is SEHNR, CDR2 FQNEAQ (reference sequence).

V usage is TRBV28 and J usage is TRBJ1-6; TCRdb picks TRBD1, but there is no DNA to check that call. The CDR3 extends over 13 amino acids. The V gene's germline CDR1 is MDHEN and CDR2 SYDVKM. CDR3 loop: CASSLQGIPPLHF.

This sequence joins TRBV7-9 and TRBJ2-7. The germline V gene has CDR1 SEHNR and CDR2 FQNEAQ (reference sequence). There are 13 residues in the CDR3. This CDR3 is CASSPATNYEQYF.

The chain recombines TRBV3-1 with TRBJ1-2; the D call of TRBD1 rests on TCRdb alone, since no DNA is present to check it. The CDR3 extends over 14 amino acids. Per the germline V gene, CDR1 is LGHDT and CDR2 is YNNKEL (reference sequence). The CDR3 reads CASSLPGQDYGYTF. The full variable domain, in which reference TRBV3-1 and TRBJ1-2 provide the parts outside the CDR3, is DTAVSQTPKYLVTQMGNDKSIKCEQNLGHDTMYWYKQDSKKFLKIMFSYNNKELIINETVPNRFSPKSPDKAHLNLHINSLELGDSAVYFCASSLPGQDYGYTFGSGTRLTVV.

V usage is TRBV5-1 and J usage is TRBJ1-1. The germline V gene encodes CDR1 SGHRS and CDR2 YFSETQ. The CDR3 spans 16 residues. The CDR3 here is CASSLEPGLWDTEAFF. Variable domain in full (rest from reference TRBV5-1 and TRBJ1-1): KAGVTQTPRYLIKTRGQQVTLSCSPISGHRSVSWYQQTPGQGLQFLFEYFSETQRNKGNFPGRFSGRQFSNSRSEMNVSTLELGDSALYLCASSLEPGLWDTEAFFGQGTRLTVV.

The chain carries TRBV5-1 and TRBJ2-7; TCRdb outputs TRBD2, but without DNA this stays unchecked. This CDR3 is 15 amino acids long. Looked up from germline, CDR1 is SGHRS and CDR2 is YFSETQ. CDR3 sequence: CASSLGTSAAYEQYF. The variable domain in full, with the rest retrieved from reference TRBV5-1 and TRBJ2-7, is KAGVTQTPRYLIKTRGQQVTLSCSPISGHRSVSWYQQTPGQGLQFLFEYFSETQRNKGNFPGRFSGRQFSNSRSEMNVSTLELGDSALYLCASSLGTSAAYEQYFGPGTRLTVT.

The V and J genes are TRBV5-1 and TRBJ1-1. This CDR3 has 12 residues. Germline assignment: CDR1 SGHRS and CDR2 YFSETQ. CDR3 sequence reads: CASSWDGPEAFF. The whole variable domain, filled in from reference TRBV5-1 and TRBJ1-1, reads KAGVTQTPRYLIKTRGQQVTLSCSPISGHRSVSWYQQTPGQGLQFLFEYFSETQRNKGNFPGRFSGRQFSNSRSEMNVSTLELGDSALYLCASSWDGPEAFFGQGTRLTVV.

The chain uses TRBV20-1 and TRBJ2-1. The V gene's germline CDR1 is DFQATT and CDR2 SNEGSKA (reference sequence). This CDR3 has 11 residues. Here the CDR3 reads CSARVGNEQFF.

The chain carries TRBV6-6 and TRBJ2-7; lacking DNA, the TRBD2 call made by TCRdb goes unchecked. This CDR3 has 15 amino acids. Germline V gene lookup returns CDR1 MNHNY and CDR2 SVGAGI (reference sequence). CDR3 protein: CASSGRAGSSYEQYF.

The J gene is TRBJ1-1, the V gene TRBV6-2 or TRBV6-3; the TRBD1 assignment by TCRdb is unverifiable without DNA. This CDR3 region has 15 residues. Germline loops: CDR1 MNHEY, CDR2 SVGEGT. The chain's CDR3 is CASSPRLRADTEAFF.